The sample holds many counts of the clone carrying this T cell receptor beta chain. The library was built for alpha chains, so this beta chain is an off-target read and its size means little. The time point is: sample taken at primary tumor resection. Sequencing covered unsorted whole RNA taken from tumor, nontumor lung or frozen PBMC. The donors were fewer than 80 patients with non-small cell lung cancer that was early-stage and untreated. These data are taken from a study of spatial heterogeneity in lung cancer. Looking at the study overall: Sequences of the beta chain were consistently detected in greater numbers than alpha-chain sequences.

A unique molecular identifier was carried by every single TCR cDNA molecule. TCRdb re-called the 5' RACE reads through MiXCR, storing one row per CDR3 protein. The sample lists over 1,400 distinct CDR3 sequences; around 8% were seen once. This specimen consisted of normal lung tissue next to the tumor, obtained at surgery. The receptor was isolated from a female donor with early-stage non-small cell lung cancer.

Written as DNA, the CDR3 is TGTGCCAGCAGTACCCGACAGGGGGAGACTGAAAAACTGTTTTTT. It translates to CASSTRQGETEKLFF. The rearrangement uses TRBV28 and TRBJ1-4; 9 bases line up with TRBD1. CDR1 is MDHEN, CDR2 SYDVKM, per germline. CDR3 length: 15 amino acids. V lost 5 bases, J lost 7 bases, and 8 bases stayed unmatched.